These 14 T cell receptor beta chains were sequenced from one sample in a study of shared clonotypes between healthy human individuals. Naive-designated CD8 cells lacked CD45RO, were positively enriched for CCR7, and omitted terminally differentiated effector memory CD45RA+ cells. Generated by immunoSEQ multiplex PCR, the TCRdb table keeps only in-frame clones and is missing some. This table holds 630,000 or so clones, 95% to 98% found once. The sequencing sample was made of naive CD8+ T cells sorted from blood. The receptors stem from a man aged 30 to 45 in good health.

This chain connects TRBV29-1 to TRBJ2-1, with a weak D call TRBD2 (5 bases). The CDR3 runs to 13 residues. Germline lookup yields CDR1 SQVTM and CDR2 ANQGSEA. The CDR3 DNA reads as TGCAGTCCCACCTTAGCGCCCTACAATGAGCAGTTCTTC. Translation gives CSPTLAPYNEQFF.

The genes are TRBV9 and TRBJ2-5; no clear D. CDR3 length: 14 residues. Trimming stripped 0 bases from V and 7 bases from J, with 13 bases between. Germline lookup yields CDR1 SGDLS and CDR2 YYNGEE. This CDR3 is CASSVERTLGTQYF. As DNA, the CDR3 is TGTGCCAGCAGCGTAGAAAGAACCCTGGGGACCCAGTACTTC.

A word on this clone: Germline is not matched at one junction end, which may reflect a read error. This rearrangement joins TRBV28 to TRBJ2-7; 9 bases align to TRBD1. Looked up from germline, CDR1 is MDHEN and CDR2 is SYDVKM. The CDR3 is 10 amino acids. The CDR3 DNA sequence: TGTGCCAGCAGGAGGGACAGGGTCCACTTC. Protein sequence: CASRRDRVHF.

The genes are TRBV7-2 and TRBJ2-1; D gene uncertain. Trimming took 3 bases from V and 9 from J, leaving 12 bases between them. This CDR3 is 13 amino acids long. Germline V gene lookup returns CDR1 SGHTA and CDR2 FQGNSA. The CDR3 protein is CASSFPGWGEQFF. The DNA of the CDR3 is TGTGCCAGCAGCTTCCCGGGTTGGGGTGAGCAGTTCTTC.

The rearrangement joins TRBV4-1 to TRBJ2-3; TRBD2 is a possible D gene (6 bases). Trimming left V 2 bases short and J 1 base short, with 19 bases between. CDR1 is MGHRA and CDR2 is YSYEKL in the germline V gene. This CDR3 is 18 amino acids long. The CDR3 region has the DNA TGCGCCAGCAGCCAACAACTAGCCCTGGGGGGAGGCACAGATACGCAGTATTTT. Encoded protein: CASSQQLALGGGTDTQYF.

V gene TRBV5-4 combines with J gene TRBJ1-1; TRBD1 matches at 8 bases. V shed 4 bases and J 0 bases; nucleotides not matched to a gene: 8. The CDR3 loop spans 16 amino acids. Germline lookup yields CDR1 SGHNT and CDR2 YYREEE (reference sequence). The CDR3 coding sequence is TGTGCCAGCAGCACGGACAGGGCGGCAGTGAACACTGAAGCTTTCTTT. Translated: CASSTDRAAVNTEAFF.

V is TRBV6-5 and J is TRBJ2-7, with 8 bases fitting TRBD2. Germline CDR1 reads MNHEY; CDR2 reads SVGAGI. V shed 5 bases, J shed 3 bases, and the junction held 6 bases outside the gene matches. The CDR3 totals 14 residues. The CDR3 nucleotides are TGTGCCAGCAGTGGCAGCGGGGGAGACTACGAGCAGTACTTC. Encoded protein: CASSGSGGDYEQYF.

The rearrangement links TRBV20-1 to TRBJ2-7; no definite D call. This CDR3 spans 11 amino acids. Germline V lookup: CDR1 DFQATT, CDR2 SNEGSKA (reference sequence). V dropped 3 bases and J dropped 3 bases, with 6 bases sitting between them. Here the CDR3 DNA reads TGCAGTGCTAGTTCAAACTACGAGCAGTACTTC. It specifies CSASSNYEQYF.

V is TRBV28 and J is TRBJ2-5, with 9 bases aligning to TRBD2. With V trimmed by 2 bases and J by 1 base, 11 bases remained unmatched. CDR1 and CDR2 from the germline V gene are MDHEN and SYDVKM. This CDR3 region has 18 residues. The CDR3: CASSLPSLAGPLQETQYF. The CDR3 DNA follows: TGTGCCAGCAGTTTACCCTCTCTAGCGGGGCCCCTCCAAGAGACCCAGTACTTC.

This clone was observed a single time. This chain joins TRBV9 and TRBJ2-5, with D perhaps matching TRBD2 (6 bases). CDR1 is SGDLS, CDR2 YYNGEE, per germline. Trimming shortened V by 0 bases and J by 5 bases, and 14 bases separated the two germline ends. The CDR3 loop spans 15 amino acids. CDR3 sequence reads: CASSVEASRGETQYF. In DNA, the CDR3 is TGTGCCAGCAGCGTAGAGGCTAGTCGGGGGGAGACCCAGTACTTC.

The gene calls are TRBV5-1 and TRBJ1-1; D not certain. CDR1 is SGHRS, CDR2 YFSETQ, per germline. The CDR3 is 12 amino acids. Deletions cut 7 bases from V and 8 bases from J, with 15 bases between. In DNA form, the CDR3 reads TGCGCCAGCGCGGGGAGCAGCTACGAAGCTTTCTTT. Protein sequence: CASAGSSYEAFF.

The table lists this clone with a few counts. The chain carries TRBV6-1 and TRBJ2-7; 11 bases fit TRBD2. The length of the CDR3 is 16 residues. The germline V gene encodes CDR1 MNHNS and CDR2 SASEGT. The V segment lost 10 bases and the J segment 1 base; nucleotides outside the gene matches: 12. Here the CDR3 DNA reads TGTGCCACCAGGGAACTGACTAGCGGGAATTCCTACGAGCAGTACTTC. Amino acids: CATRELTSGNSYEQYF.

The genes are TRBV27 and TRBJ2-7, with TRBD1 matching over 7 bases. Per the germline V gene, CDR1 is MNHEY and CDR2 is SMNVEV (reference sequence). This CDR3 has 15 amino acids. V shed 4 bases, J shed 0 bases, and the junction held 6 bases outside the gene matches. CDR3 residues: CASSSRQGSSYEQYF. CDR3 DNA: TGTGCCAGCAGTTCCCGACAGGGCAGCTCCTACGAGCAGTACTTC.

The chain couples TRBV7-8 to TRBJ2-7; TRBD2 aligns across 10 bases. The V segment lost 2 bases and the J segment 4 bases; nucleotides outside the gene matches: 5. The CDR3 is 15 amino acids. Germline V gene lookup returns CDR1 SGHVS and CDR2 FQNEAQ. The CDR3 spells CASSLSWTSGYEQYF. CDR3 nucleotide sequence: TGTGCCAGCAGCTTATCCTGGACTAGCGGATACGAGCAGTACTTC.